The present T cell receptor (beta chain) was sequenced within a study of blood T cell repertoires in COVID-19. The germline V gene has CDR1 SGHTS and CDR2 YDEGEE. V gave up 6 bases and J gave up 0 bases, with 10 bases separating them. The CDR3 consists of 15 residues. Study processing details: Amplification of reference gene primers provided the estimated nucleated cell counts. Using immunoSEQ multiplex PCR, the repertoire was profiled, and TCRdb retains in-frame clones only, with some absent. V and J calls and clone size are copied from that table; D and trimming were computed from the DNA. The data hold some 66,000 clones, with 82% observed a single time.

The V gene is TRBV5-8, the J gene TRBJ1-6; D perhaps matches TRBD1 (6 bases). The sequenced material came from peripheral blood. This receptor was identified in a man aged 55 to 69 with acute or convalescent COVID-19. CDR3 protein: CASNVDSSYNSPLHF. DNA for the CDR3: TGTGCCAGCAACGTGGACAGCTCCTATAATTCACCCCTCCACTTT.